This entry features one T cell receptor beta chain sequence. Antigen unknown. This record comes from a study of tumor and adjacent non-tumor tissue in lung cancer. Notes on the study in general: Shorter survival was associated with higher TCR diversity in tumors. Compared with tumor, normal lung showed significantly lower TCR diversity. In normal lung, the top 100 clones were significantly more dominant than in tumor.

CDR3 length: 17 residues. Germline CDR1 and CDR2: MNHEY and SVGEGT. The germline V and J ends were trimmed by 2 bases and 1 base, with 17 bases remaining between them. This sample's RNA came from whole unsorted tissue. TCRbeta libraries were built with three rounds of nested PCR, modified from ARM-PCR. One entry per CDR3 protein results from TCRdb running MiXCR on the multiplex PCR reads. The sample consists of 89,000 or so distinct CDR3 sequences, about three fifths of them appearing once. The chain has TRBV6-2 or TRBV6-3 and TRBJ1-1, with D tentatively TRBD1 (6 bases). The sequenced sample was lung tumor tissue. The origin of this receptor is a man between 65 and 79 years old with non-small cell lung cancer. CDR3 region: CASSYPGRGVRNTEAFF. The CDR3 nucleotides read TGTGCCAGCAGTTACCCGGGCAGGGGCGTTCGGAACACTGAAGCTTTCTTT.